Following are 25 T cell receptor beta chains from one sample sequenced in a study of blood T cells in healthy people across ages. Using a J-beta primer mix together with a sample-barcoded 5' primer, a second PCR was run for about 6 to 12 cycles. TCRdb re-called the 5' RACE reads with MiXCR, one entry per CDR3 protein. The data contain 1.5 million to 2 million distinct CDR3 sequences, around half of them seen just once; the ten biggest clones take up 2% to 2.5%. The sequencing input was blood. These receptors were obtained from a woman in her forties in good health.

The chain recombines TRBV7-2 with TRBJ2-1, with 8 positions matching TRBD2. Per germline, CDR1 SGHTA and CDR2 FQGNSA. The CDR3 is 14 amino acids. V was pared by 3 bases and J by 7 bases, with 5 bases of the junction left unmatched. CDR3 sequence reads: CASSFARGGNEQFF. In DNA, the CDR3 is TGTGCCAGCAGCTTTGCCCGGGGGGGTAATGAGCAGTTCTTC.

This clonotype was seen just once. One junction end does not reproduce the germline sequence, and a read error may be involved. The V gene is TRBV4-2, the J gene TRBJ2-1; 12 nucleotides match TRBD2. The CDR3 extends over 15 amino acids. Germline V gene data show CDR1 as LGHNA and CDR2 as YNFKEQ. The CDR3 nucleotides read TGTACCAGCAGCCGGAGACTAGCGGGGGACAATGAGCAGTTCTTC. It encodes CTSSRRLAGDNEQFF.

The chain employs TRBV14 and TRBJ1-2, with TRBD1 matching 7 bases. Germline V gene sequence: CDR1 SGHDN, CDR2 FVKESK. J lost 4 bases, V lost 2 bases, and 10 bases had no gene match. There are 16 residues in the CDR3. The CDR3, as DNA: TGTGCCAGCAGCCAACAGACTACAGGGGCGCGCTATGGCTACACCTTC. It specifies CASSQQTTGARYGYTF. Full variable domain (rest looked up from reference TRBV14 and TRBJ1-2): EAGVTQFPSHSVIEKGQTVTLRCDPISGHDNLYWYRRVMGKEIKFLLHFVKESKQDESGMPNNRFLAERTGGTYSTLKVQPAELEDSGVYFCASSQQTTGARYGYTFGSGTRLTVV.

In its sample, this clonotype was seen once. The V and J genes are TRBV2 and TRBJ2-1; no clear D gene. Trimming left V 7 bases short and J 7 bases short, with 11 bases between. The CDR3 runs 12 residues. Germline CDR1 SNHLY, CDR2 FYNNEI. This CDR3 reads CASMAVGNEQFF. Written as DNA, the CDR3 is TGTGCCAGCATGGCGGTCGGAAATGAGCAGTTCTTC. Complete variable domain (other parts from reference TRBV2 and TRBJ2-1): EPEVTQTPSHQVTQMGQEVILRCVPISNHLYFYWYRQILGQKVEFLVSFYNNEISEKSEIFDDQFSVERPDGSNFTLKIRSTKLEDSAMYFCASMAVGNEQFFGPGTRLTVL.

V is TRBV12-3 or TRBV12-4 and J is TRBJ2-3, with no clear D. The CDR3 loop spans 12 amino acids. V was cut by 3 bases and J by 5 bases, with 6 bases left in between. The DNA of the CDR3 is TGTGCCAGCAGTTTCCACCGAGATACGCAGTATTTT. It encodes CASSFHRDTQYF.

The J gene is TRBJ2-1, the V gene TRBV27; D possibly corresponds to TRBD1 (7 bases). CDR3 length equals 20 residues. The V end was cut by 4 bases, the J end by 4 bases, with 29 bases between. CDR1 is MNHEY and CDR2 is SMNVEV in the germline V gene (reference sequence). The CDR3: CASSSGAGTAFIPLYNEQFF. Here the CDR3 DNA reads TGTGCCAGCAGTTCGGGAGCCGGGACAGCCTTCATTCCCCTTTACAATGAGCAGTTCTTC.

This clonotype was seen a handful of times. The V gene is TRBV6-2 or TRBV6-3, the J gene TRBJ1-5, with 10 bases lining up with TRBD1. The J segment lost 4 bases and the V segment lost 6 bases, leaving 6 bases of the junction unmatched. CDR1 is MNHEY, CDR2 SVGEGT, per germline. The CDR3 has 15 residues. CDR3 in amino acids: CASRRQGARNQPQHF. The CDR3 nucleotides read TGTGCCAGCAGGCGACAGGGGGCGAGGAATCAGCCCCAGCATTTT.

V usage is TRBV6-5 and J usage is TRBJ2-5; 9 bases line up with TRBD2. J was trimmed by 2 bases and V by 0 bases; bases with no gene match: 10. The CDR3 has 18 amino acids. Germline lookup yields CDR1 MNHEY and CDR2 SVGAGI. DNA for the CDR3: TGTGCCAGCAGTTACTCGATGGGGGTAGCGGGGGCTCAAGAGACCCAGTACTTC. Translating it yields CASSYSMGVAGAQETQYF.

V gene TRBV5-1 combines with J gene TRBJ2-6; either TRBD1 or TRBD2 may supply D (6 bases each). The CDR3 is made up of 18 amino acids. V shed 0 bases and J shed 0 bases, with 13 bases lying between them. Germline assignment: CDR1 SGHRS and CDR2 YFSETQ. This CDR3 is CASSLAGGISSGANVLTF. DNA for the CDR3: TGCGCCAGCAGCTTGGCCGGGGGCATAAGCTCTGGGGCCAACGTCCTGACTTTC.

The chain has TRBV19 and TRBJ2-1, with a possible D match to TRBD2 (5 bases). The DNA matches TRBJ2-7 better at its end, which makes the J call doubtful. CDR3 size: 16 residues. Germline assignment: CDR1 LNHDA and CDR2 SQIVND (reference sequence). The CDR3 reads CASSSPLAGAYNEQYF. The CDR3 nucleotides are TGTGCCAGTAGTAGCCCTCTGGCGGGCGCCTACAATGAGCAGTACTTC.

This clonotype was seen a handful of times. The chain combines TRBV6-6 with TRBJ1-2, with 7 nucleotides matching TRBD1. Trimming at V came to 7 bases and at J to 2 bases, leaving 7 bases not matched to a gene. Per the germline V gene, CDR1 is MNHNY and CDR2 is SVGAGI (reference sequence). The CDR3 spans 14 residues. CDR3 loop: CASTRTGSNYGYTF. In DNA form, the CDR3 reads TGTGCCAGCACCAGGACAGGAAGCAACTATGGCTACACCTTC.

This clonotype was seen a few times. V and J are TRBV27 and TRBJ1-6; perhaps TRBD1 as D (6 bases). Germline V gene sequence: CDR1 MNHEY, CDR2 SMNVEV (reference sequence). V lost 5 bases and J lost 5, with 19 bases in between. The CDR3 contains 17 residues. CDR3 DNA sequence: TGTGCCAGCAGTCCCAGCCGGGGGGCTCGGCATAATTCACCCCTCCACTTT. It is translated as CASSPSRGARHNSPLHF.

The chain joins TRBV4-3 to TRBJ2-6, with D maybe TRBD1 (5 bases). CDR1 LGHNA and CDR2 YSLEER come from the germline V gene. The CDR3 consists of 16 residues. Trimming pared 1 base from V and 2 bases from J, leaving 9 bases between. The CDR3 DNA sequence: TGCGCCAGCAGCCAAGCCCGACAGCCTGGGGCCAACGTCCTGACTTTC. Its protein product is CASSQARQPGANVLTF.

The V gene is TRBV29-1, the J gene TRBJ2-3, with 10 bases identical to TRBD2. Germline V lookup: CDR1 SQVTM, CDR2 ANQGSEA. The J segment lost 1 base and the V segment lost 6 bases, leaving 4 bases of the junction unmatched. This CDR3 is built from 14 residues. CDR3: CSVSGGAGTDTQYF. DNA for the CDR3: TGCAGCGTAAGCGGGGGGGCGGGCACAGATACGCAGTATTTT.

The chain uses TRBV2 and TRBJ2-5; weak D call: TRBD2 (7 bases). With the DNA end fitting TRBJ2-7 better, the J assignment may be wrong. Germline V lookup: CDR1 SNHLY, CDR2 FYNNEI. This CDR3 is built from 13 residues. This CDR3 reads CARRGGLGDEQYF. The CDR3 DNA reads TGTGCCAGGAGGGGGGGGTTAGGCGACGAGCAGTACTTC.

The chain uses TRBV6-2 or TRBV6-3 and TRBJ1-1, with 10 bases identical to TRBD1. J gave up 5 bases and V 8 bases, and 11 bases lay outside the gene matches. This CDR3 is built from 15 residues. Germline lookup yields CDR1 MNHEY and CDR2 SVGEGT. In DNA form, the CDR3 reads TGTGCCAGCGGTGGATCCGGGACAGGGGAGACTGAAGCTTTCTTT. Encoded protein: CASGGSGTGETEAFF.

This clonotype was seen many times. The J gene is TRBJ2-3, the V gene TRBV4-2; TRBD2 matches 9 bases. V was clipped by 0 bases and J by 2 bases; unmatched bases: 6. CDR1 and CDR2 from the germline V gene are LGHNA and YNFKEQ. CDR3 length: 17 residues. The CDR3 protein is CASSQDGPSGTTDTQYF. The CDR3 region has the DNA TGTGCCAGCAGCCAAGATGGGCCTAGCGGGACCACAGATACGCAGTATTTT.

The rearrangement uses TRBV5-1 and TRBJ2-7, with D perhaps matching TRBD1 (6 bases). V was cut by 1 base and J by 5 bases, with 10 bases left in between. Germline V gives CDR1 SGHRS, CDR2 YFSETQ. The CDR3 consists of 13 residues. In DNA form, the CDR3 reads TGCGCCAGCAGCTTGAAGGGGGTCCACGAGCAGTACTTC. Translated, it gives CASSLKGVHEQYF.

The V and J genes are TRBV7-2 and TRBJ1-2, with D uncertain. Germline-derived CDR1 and CDR2 are SGHTA and FQGNSA. V was clipped by 5 bases and J by 4 bases, with 14 bases between them. This CDR3 has 14 amino acids. This chain's CDR3 is CASSKDKFSYGYTF. Here the CDR3 DNA reads TGTGCCAGCAGCAAAGACAAGTTTAGCTATGGCTACACCTTC.

V and J are TRBV27 and TRBJ2-6, with 7 bases fitting TRBD1. In germline, CDR1 is MNHEY, CDR2 SMNVEV (reference sequence). J was trimmed by 0 bases and V by 5 bases; bases with no gene match: 10. This CDR3 is built from 18 residues. As DNA, the CDR3 is TGTGCCAGCAGTCCTGGACAGGTGATATTCTCTGGGGCCAACGTCCTGACTTTC. Protein product: CASSPGQVIFSGANVLTF.

This clonotype has more than one count but fewer than ten. J is TRBJ2-5 and V is TRBV29-1, with unresolved D. Looked up from germline, CDR1 is SQVTM and CDR2 is ANQGSEA. The CDR3 sequence is 13 residues long. V lost 2 bases and J 4 bases, leaving 11 bases between the germline ends. The CDR3 sequence: CSVELVVLETQYF. CDR3 in DNA: TGCAGCGTTGAACTAGTGGTTTTAGAGACCCAGTACTTC.

V gene TRBV7-8 combines with J gene TRBJ1-6, with unresolved D. The germline V and J ends were trimmed by 5 bases and 0 bases, with 11 bases remaining between them. Germline V gene data show CDR1 as SGHVS and CDR2 as FQNEAQ. This CDR3 contains 16 residues. The CDR3 spells CASSPRRNSYNSPLHF. Written as DNA, the CDR3 is TGTGCCAGCAGCCCCCGACGGAACTCCTATAATTCACCCCTCCACTTT.

This clonotype has just a few counts. The V and J genes are TRBV20-1 and TRBJ2-3, with 8 positions matching TRBD2. In germline, CDR1 is DFQATT, CDR2 SNEGSKA (reference sequence). J was trimmed by 2 bases and V by 6 bases; bases with no gene match: 7. The CDR3 sequence is 14 residues long. The chain's CDR3 is CSAPRGGTTDTQYF. CDR3 DNA sequence: TGCAGTGCACCCCGGGGGGGAACCACAGATACGCAGTATTTT.

The genes are TRBV29-1 and TRBJ1-5; 12 bases agree with TRBD1. Germline CDR1 reads SQVTM; CDR2 reads ANQGSEA. The J segment lost 4 bases and the V segment lost 7 bases, leaving 8 bases of the junction unmatched. The CDR3 loop spans 15 amino acids. The chain's CDR3 is CSATVGQGANQPQHF. The CDR3 nucleotides are TGCAGCGCCACCGTGGGACAGGGGGCGAATCAGCCCCAGCATTTT.

This clonotype came up a few times. The V and J genes are TRBV12-3 or TRBV12-4 and TRBJ1-2; D is perhaps TRBD1 (5 bases). The CDR3 is 13 amino acids. With 5 bases removed from V and 8 bases from J, the gap between germline ends came to 15 bases. In DNA, the CDR3 is TGTGCCAGCAGTCGACAGTCTACGAGAGGCTACACCTTC. Protein product: CASSRQSTRGYTF.